The entry that follows covers one T cell receptor beta chain sequence. The length of the CDR3 is 14 residues. The germline CDR1 and CDR2 sequences are SGHRS and YFSETQ. The V gene lost 0 bases and the J gene lost 5 bases, with 11 bases spanning the gap. Using immunoSEQ multiplex PCR, the repertoire was profiled, and TCRdb retains in-frame clones only, with some absent. The sample holds roughly 85,000 clones, less than 85% seen once. The data stem from a study of glioma-infiltrating T cells after dendritic cell vaccination. Time point here: after dendritic cell vaccination, including at tumor progression/relapse.

Sequencing was performed on blood, taken after dendritic cell vaccination. The V gene is TRBV5-1, the J gene TRBJ2-5, with D maybe TRBD2 (6 bases). The receptor comes from a human donor with glioblastoma. CDR3 residues: CASSLVGRGETQYF. CDR3 DNA sequence: TGCGCCAGCAGCTTGGTAGGGCGGGGTGAGACCCAGTACTTC.